Listed below are T cell receptor beta chains from one sample, sequenced in a study of T cell repertoires in cytomegalovirus infection. TCRdb ran MiXCR on the reads and lists one entry per CDR3 protein. The data hold some 300,000 distinct CDR3 sequences, with roughly 15% observed a single time. The sample consisted of PBMCs. The source is a human donor in good health (CMV status not recorded). Some clones in this sample may be carry-over from other donors' samples. Each CDR3 is given with its conserved first and last residue. A D gene is named only where the DNA matches it firmly. Some rows mark clone size as missing; the rest say once, few, many or name a class of expanded clone.

TRBV7-2	NA	many	TRBJ1-1	15	CASSFKAGGNTEAFF	TGTGCCAGCAGCTTCAAGGCCGGGGGGAACACTGAAGCTTTCTTT
TRBV12-3/TRBV12-4	NA	many	TRBJ2-5	12	CASRWGLETQYF	TGTGCCAGCAGATGGGGGTTAGAGACCCAGTACTTC
TRBV27	NA	NA	TRBJ2-5	15	CASSLANRVYETQYF	TGTGCCAGCAGTTTAGCTAACAGGGTATATGAGACCCAGTACTTC
TRBV7-6	NA	few	TRBJ2-7	14	CASSLGLGDYEQYF	TGTGCCAGCAGCTTAGGATTAGGTGACTACGAGCAGTACTTC
TRBV5-1	TRBD2	NA	TRBJ2-3	15	CASSDRTSAIDTQYF	TGCGCCAGCAGCGACAGGACTAGCGCGATAGATACGCAGTATTTT
TRBV5-6	NA	NA	TRBJ1-1	14	CASSLDSVSTEAFF	TGTGCCAGCAGCTTGGACAGCGTTAGCACTGAAGCTTTCTTT
TRBV12-3/TRBV12-4	NA	many	TRBJ2-4	12	CASNYPGHRLDF	TGTGCCAGCAATTACCCTGGGCACCGGTTAGACTTC
TRBV20-1	TRBD2	few	TRBJ2-7	13	CSVAGGWTYEQYF	TGCAGTGTTGCGGGGGGTTGGACCTACGAGCAGTACTTC
TRBV6-5	NA	NA	TRBJ1-2	14	CASSYGKVTGGYTF	TGTGCCAGCAGTTACGGGAAGGTCACGGGTGGCTACACCTTC
TRBV28	NA	many	TRBJ1-1	16	CASSLPGNYRNTEAFF	TGTGCCAGCAGTTTGCCAGGGAATTACAGGAACACTGAAGCTTTCTTT
TRBV29-1	NA	many	TRBJ2-3	16	CSVEDLGQAEADTQYF	TGCAGCGTTGAAGATCTCGGGCAGGCAGAGGCAGATACGCAGTATTTT
TRBV6-1	NA	many	TRBJ1-2	15	CASSPRGGNDYGYTF	TGTGCCAGCAGTCCCCGAGGGGGTAACGACTATGGCTACACCTTC
TRBV2	TRBD1	NA	TRBJ2-5	13	CASTEDRVETQYF	TGTGCCAGCACCGAGGACAGGGTGGAGACCCAGTACTTC
TRBV20-1	TRBD2	NA	TRBJ2-7	13	CSAARGADYEQYF	TGCAGTGCAGCGCGGGGGGCCGACTACGAGCAGTACTTC
TRBV12-3/TRBV12-4	TRBD2	NA	TRBJ2-3	18	CASRETSGGIDSTDTQYF	TGTGCCAGCAGGGAGACTAGCGGGGGGATCGATAGCACAGATACGCAGTATTTT
TRBV6-1	TRBD1	many	TRBJ1-5	16	CASSDGDRFYNQPQHF	TGTGCCAGCAGTGATGGGGACAGGTTTTACAATCAGCCCCAGCATTTT
TRBV28	NA	medium-sized	TRBJ1-5	15	CASSLPSAGGEPQHF	TGTGCCAGCAGTTTACCCTCGGCCGGAGGCGAGCCCCAGCATTTT
TRBV18	NA	NA	TRBJ1-1	13	CASSPDSATEAFF	TGTGCCAGCTCACCCGACAGCGCCACTGAAGCTTTCTTT
TRBV15	NA	NA	TRBJ2-2	15	CATSRAFLNTGELFF	TGTGCCACCAGCAGAGCCTTCCTCAACACCGGGGAGCTGTTTTTT
TRBV6-6	NA	few	TRBJ2-1	13	CASSYSQNTEQFF	TGTGCCAGCAGTTACTCCCAAAACACAGAGCAGTTCTTC
TRBV5-4	NA	few	TRBJ1-1	14	CASRLGSVNTEAFF	TGTGCCAGCAGGTTGGGGTCCGTGAACACTGAAGCTTTCTTT
TRBV20-1	TRBD2	few	TRBJ2-1	16	CSARGGVAGAPDEQFF	TGCAGTGCTAGAGGGGGTGTAGCGGGGGCCCCGGATGAGCAGTTCTTC
TRBV6-2/TRBV6-3	NA	many	TRBJ2-6	13	CASGGSGANVLTF	TGTGCCAGCGGGGGCTCTGGGGCCAACGTCCTGACTTTC
TRBV6-2/TRBV6-3	NA	few	TRBJ2-3	14	CASSYLTRRDTQYF	TGTGCCAGCAGTTACCTGACTAGACGCGATACGCAGTATTTT
TRBV6-2/TRBV6-3	NA	many	TRBJ2-7	14	CASSYQTGTYEQYF	TGTGCCAGCAGTTACCAGACAGGAACCTACGAGCAGTACTTC
TRBV12-3/TRBV12-4	NA	few	TRBJ1-5	13	CASMRGGNQPQHF	TGTGCCAGCATGCGGGGTGGCAATCAGCCCCAGCATTTT
TRBV12-3/TRBV12-4	TRBD1	NA	TRBJ1-5	18	CASSFDWGGQWSNQPQHF	TGTGCCAGCAGTTTTGATTGGGGGGGACAGTGGAGCAATCAGCCCCAGCATTTT
TRBV12-3/TRBV12-4	TRBD1	NA	TRBJ2-2	15	CASRHRGHGTGELFF	TGTGCCAGCAGGCACAGGGGGCATGGGACCGGGGAGCTGTTTTTT
TRBV12-3/TRBV12-4	NA	few	TRBJ1-1	14	CASSPGAPGTEAFF	TGTGCCAGCAGTCCCGGGGCCCCCGGTACTGAAGCTTTCTTT
TRBV4-1	NA	few	TRBJ1-5	15	CASSQQGLSNQPQHF	TGCGCCAGCAGCCAACAGGGGCTTAGCAATCAGCCCCAGCATTTT
TRBV4-1	NA	NA	TRBJ2-1	15	CASSLRTDSYNEQFF	TGCGCCAGCAGCCTCAGGACCGACTCCTACAATGAGCAGTTCTTC
TRBV12-3/TRBV12-4	TRBD1	many	TRBJ2-3	14	CASSLGQGMYTQYF	TGTGCCAGCAGTCTGGGACAGGGGATGTATACGCAGTATTTT
TRBV3-1	NA	NA	TRBJ2-3	13	CASSQDSSVTQYF	TGTGCCAGCAGCCAAGATTCGTCGGTTACGCAGTATTTT
TRBV2	NA	NA	TRBJ1-1	16	CASSEALGVMNTEAFF	TGTGCCAGCAGTGAAGCGCTTGGGGTCATGAACACTGAAGCTTTCTTT
TRBV18	TRBD2	many	TRBJ2-2	16	CASSPPTGGNTGELFF	TGTGCCAGCTCACCACCAACGGGGGGGAACACCGGGGAGCTGTTTTTT
TRBV4-2	NA	NA	TRBJ2-7	18	CASSQDRSAGISSYEQYF	TGTGCCAGCAGCCAAGATCGGTCGGCGGGGATTAGCTCCTACGAGCAGTACTTC
TRBV4-2	NA	NA	TRBJ2-2	13	CASSQVSTGELFF	TGTGCCAGCAGCCAAGTTAGCACCGGGGAGCTGTTTTTT
TRBV28	NA	many	TRBJ2-3	16	CASSPLPGTATDTQYF	TGTGCCAGCAGTCCACTTCCCGGGACTGCTACAGATACGCAGTATTTT
TRBV20-1	TRBD1	few	TRBJ1-1	12	CICRDRNTEAFF	TGCATTTGCCGGGACAGGAACACTGAAGCTTTCTTT
TRBV6-5	TRBD1	NA	TRBJ2-5	15	CSSSYSSGGRETQYF	TGTTCCAGCAGTTACTCGTCAGGGGGCAGGGAGACCCAGTACTTC
TRBV10-3	NA	NA	TRBJ2-1	12	CAISDEGNEQFF	TGTGCCATCAGTGACGAGGGTAATGAGCAGTTCTTC
TRBV27	NA	few	TRBJ1-1	13	CASSSPMGTEAFF	TGTGCCAGCAGTTCCCCTATGGGCACTGAAGCTTTCTTT